One sample yielded the 4 T cell receptor beta chains listed below, sequenced in a study of blood T cell repertoires in COVID-19. Measured with immunoSEQ multiplex PCR; TCRdb has only the in-frame clones, and not every one. Of about 160,000 clones detected, approximately 85% appear once; the ten largest clones hold 8.3%. Sequencing was done on a sample of peripheral blood. The receptors stem from a woman between 55 and 75 years old with COVID-19, enrolled during active disease.

The V and J genes are TRBV27 and TRBJ1-1; D call uncertain. V was pared by 2 bases and J by 1 base, with 8 bases between. Germline V gene lookup returns CDR1 MNHEY and CDR2 SMNVEV (reference sequence). This CDR3 region has 14 residues. The CDR3 DNA follows: TGTGCCAGCAGTTTACGGGAGCAGAACACTGAAGCTTTCTTT. Its protein product is CASSLREQNTEAFF.

This rearrangement joins TRBV7-8 to TRBJ1-5; 10 bases are shared with TRBD1. After removal of 3 bases from V and 6 bases from J, the junction contained 2 bases not matched to a gene. Germline V lookup: CDR1 SGHVS, CDR2 FQNEAQ. This CDR3 has 14 amino acids. This CDR3 reads CASSFRQGAQPQHF. The CDR3, as DNA: TGTGCCAGCAGCTTTAGACAGGGGGCTCAGCCCCAGCATTTT.

The DNA for the CDR3 is TGTGCCAGCAGCTTAGATGGCGACAGGGGACATGGCTACACCTTC. This encodes CASSLDGDRGHGYTF. The rearrangement uses TRBV7-8 and TRBJ1-2; 8 nucleotides align to TRBD1. J lost 6 bases, V lost 1 base, and 7 bases had no gene match. Per germline, CDR1 SGHVS and CDR2 FQNEAQ. There are 15 residues in the CDR3.

The V call is TRBV11-3, the J call TRBJ1-6; the D is unclear. With 3 bases removed from V and 7 bases from J, the gap between germline ends came to 10 bases. The CDR3 covers 14 residues. Germline V gene lookup returns CDR1 SGHNT and CDR2 YENEEA. The chain's CDR3 is CASSLAGFNSPLHF. In DNA form, the CDR3 reads TGTGCCAGCAGCTTGGCAGGATTCAATTCACCCCTCCACTTT.